This TCR beta chain emerged from a study of control samples from healthy donors and cancer patients. TCRdb's copy holds only in-frame clones and misses some; the assay was immunoSEQ multiplex PCR. This table has over 200,000 clones, roughly 82% appearing once. CDR1 and CDR2 from the germline V gene are SGHRS and YFSETQ. The CDR3 has 13 amino acids. Trimming pared 3 bases from V and 6 bases from J, leaving 12 bases between. Specimen: PBMCs. The sequence was obtained from a woman aged 55-69 years with lung cancer. V gene TRBV5-1 combines with J gene TRBJ1-2; D is possibly TRBD1 (5 bases). In DNA, the CDR3 is TGCGCCAGCAGCTCCGGGGGAGTAGATGGCTACACCTTC. This encodes CASSSGGVDGYTF.